This TCR beta chain was observed in a study of blood T cell repertoires in COVID-19. Study overall: The United States, Italy and Spain provided the acute and convalescent COVID-19 samples.

The CDR3 sequence is 17 residues long. CDR1 and CDR2 (germline): MNHEY, SVGEGT. The V and J ends lost 6 bases and 4 bases, in that order; junction bases with no gene match: 12. Sequencing used immunoSEQ multiplex PCR; TCRdb keeps in-frame clones, though not all of them. In the table there are 200,000 to 250,000 clones, over 65% of which are singletons. In terms of age and location, participants ranged from roughly 18 to 100 years and lived in about 25 US areas. The sample was PBMCs or T cells enriched from blood (not recorded which). The chain couples TRBV6-2 or TRBV6-3 to TRBJ2-5, with 12 bases aligning to TRBD2. The clonotype comes from an older woman who had recovered from COVID-19. This CDR3 is CASSQPSGGAEIETQYF. CDR3 nucleotide sequence: TGTGCCAGCAGCCAACCTAGCGGGGGGGCGGAGATAGAGACCCAGTACTTC.